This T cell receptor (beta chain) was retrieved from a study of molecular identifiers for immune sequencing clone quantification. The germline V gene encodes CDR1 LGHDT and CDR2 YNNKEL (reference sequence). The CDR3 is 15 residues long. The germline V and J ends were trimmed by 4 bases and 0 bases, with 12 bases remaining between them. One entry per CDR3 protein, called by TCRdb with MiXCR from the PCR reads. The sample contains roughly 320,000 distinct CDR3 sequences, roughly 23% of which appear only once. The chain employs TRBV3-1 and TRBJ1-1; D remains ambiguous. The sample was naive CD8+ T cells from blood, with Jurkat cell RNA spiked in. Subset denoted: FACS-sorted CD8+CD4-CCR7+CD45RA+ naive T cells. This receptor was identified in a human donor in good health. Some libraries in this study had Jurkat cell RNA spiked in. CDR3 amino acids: CASSPLTVLNTEAFF. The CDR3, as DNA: TGTGCCAGCAGCCCCTTAACAGTATTGAACACTGAAGCTTTCTTT.